This TCR beta chain was observed in a study of blood T cell repertoires in COVID-19. The wider study: Material from acute and convalescent COVID-19 was sourced from the United States, Italy and Spain.

Under the authors' procedure: The authors estimated nucleated cell counts from reference gene primer amplification. Clones were read by immunoSEQ multiplex PCR, and TCRdb kept only the in-frame ones, dropping some. That table gives V, J and clone size, and the DNA gave D and trimming. Of about 98,000 clones listed, approximately 82% were seen once; the top ten hold approximately 11%. Looked up from germline, CDR1 is SGHNT and CDR2 is YYREEE (reference sequence). V gave up 2 bases and J gave up 3 bases; unmatched junction bases: 2. This CDR3 spans 14 amino acids. The receptor comes from a man aged 65 to 79 with active or convalescent COVID-19. The sample comprised peripheral blood. The genes are TRBV5-4 and TRBJ2-7, with 10 bases fitting TRBD1. In DNA, the CDR3 is TGTGCCAGCAGCTTTGACAGGGGGCTCTACGAGCAGTACTTC. The encoded protein is CASSFDRGLYEQYF. Complete variable domain (other parts from reference TRBV5-4 and TRBJ2-7): ETGVTQSPTHLIKTRGQQVTLRCSSQSGHNTVSWYQQALGQGPQFIFQYYREEENGRGNFPPRFSGLQFPNYSSELNVNALELDDSALYLCASSFDRGLYEQYFGPGTRLTVT.